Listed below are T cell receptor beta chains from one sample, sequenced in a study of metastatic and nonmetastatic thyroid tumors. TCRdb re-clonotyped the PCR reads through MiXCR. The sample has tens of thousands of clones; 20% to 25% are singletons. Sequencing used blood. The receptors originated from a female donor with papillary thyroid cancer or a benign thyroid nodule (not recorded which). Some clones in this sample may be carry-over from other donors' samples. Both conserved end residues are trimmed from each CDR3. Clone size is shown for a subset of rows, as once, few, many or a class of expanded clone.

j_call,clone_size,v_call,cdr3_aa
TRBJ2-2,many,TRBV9,ASSVEPGSGELF
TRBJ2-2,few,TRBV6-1,ASIPGLDTGELF
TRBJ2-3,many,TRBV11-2,ASSLDVAGTDTQY
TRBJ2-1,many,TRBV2,ASSTNSYNEQF
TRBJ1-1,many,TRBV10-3,AIRDGESLKAEAF
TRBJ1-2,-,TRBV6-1,GSRRYRNYGNT
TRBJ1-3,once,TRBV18,ATSSGVGVPSGNTIN
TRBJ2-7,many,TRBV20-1,SARDLRWQGTYEQY
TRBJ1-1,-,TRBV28,ASRPRTMNTEAV
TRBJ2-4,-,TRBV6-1,ASSARRDNIQY
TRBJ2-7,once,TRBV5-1,ASSLDGGLPSEQY
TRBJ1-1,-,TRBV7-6,ASSSKGVWDTEAF
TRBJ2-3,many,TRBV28,ASSPLKTGTDTQY
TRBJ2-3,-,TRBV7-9,ASSRLADTDTQY
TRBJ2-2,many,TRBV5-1,ASSHYITGELF
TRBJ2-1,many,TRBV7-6,ASSLGTSNFGEQF
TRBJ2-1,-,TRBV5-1,ASSPATSGRNNEQF
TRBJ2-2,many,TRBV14,ASSRGLAGVTGELF
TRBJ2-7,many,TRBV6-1,ASSEAFQGAGEQY
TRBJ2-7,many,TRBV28,ASSTSIREQY
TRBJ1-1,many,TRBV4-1,ASSQDIGWEAF
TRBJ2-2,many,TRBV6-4,ASSGDGSGTGELF
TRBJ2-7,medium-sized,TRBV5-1,ASSFRDNSYEQY
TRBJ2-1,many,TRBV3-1,ASSPSGLKQF
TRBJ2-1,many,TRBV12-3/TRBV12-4,ASSLPSGSNEQF
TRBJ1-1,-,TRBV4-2,ASSQVLEDPEAF
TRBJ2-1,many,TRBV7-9,ASSPGPRLGYNEQF
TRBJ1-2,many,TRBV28,ASSVGQGAGYT
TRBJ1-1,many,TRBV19,ASQRGGTLMNTEAF
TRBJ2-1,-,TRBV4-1,ASSQDYRSYKGQF
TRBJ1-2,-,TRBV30,AWMAPQSTGRKNVYT
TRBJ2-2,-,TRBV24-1,ATIYFRRTANTGELF
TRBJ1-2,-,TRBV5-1,ASSLAGIAYGYT
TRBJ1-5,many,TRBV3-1,ASSPGGSSNQPQH
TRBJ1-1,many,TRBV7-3,ASSSTAGLGTEAF
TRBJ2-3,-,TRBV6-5,AISYLGGCRVDTQY
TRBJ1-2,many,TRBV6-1,ASTVRGGYTNYGYT
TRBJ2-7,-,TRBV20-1,GASAIGTSYEQY
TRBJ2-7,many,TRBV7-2,ASSLDRGPGNEQY
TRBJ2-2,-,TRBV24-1,ATSGKGMANTGELF